This is a list of T cell receptor beta chains from one sample in a study of blood T cells in healthy people across ages. TCRdb reprocessed the 5' RACE reads with MiXCR, giving one entry per CDR3 protein. The sample records about a million distinct CDR3 sequences, 40% to 60% being singletons. What was sequenced was blood. The source is a young man in good health. CDR3s include the opening cysteine and the closing phenylalanine or tryptophan. D genes are given only for firm matches. A row's size may be missing; if present it is once, few, many or a size class.

>many|NA|TRBV27|TRBJ2-7
CASTKGGEGTYEQYF
TGTGCCAGCACCAAGGGGGGGGAAGGGACCTACGAGCAGTACTTC
>NA|NA|TRBV7-9|TRBJ1-1
CASSLRDGSTEAFF
TGTGCCAGCAGCCTAAGGGACGGGAGCACTGAAGCTTTCTTT
>few|NA|TRBV4-1|TRBJ2-7
CASSQGPGVYEQYF
TGCGCCAGCAGCCAAGGCCCAGGGGTGTACGAGCAGTACTTC
>few|NA|TRBV5-1|TRBJ2-4
CASSGGEAKNIQYF
TGCGCCAGCAGCGGGGGAGAAGCCAAAAACATTCAGTACTTC
>NA|TRBD1|TRBV7-2|TRBJ1-2
CASSFLAGGDYGYTF
TGTGCCAGCAGCTTCCTGGCAGGGGGCGATTATGGCTACACCTTC
>NA|NA|TRBV12-3/TRBV12-4|TRBJ2-4
CASSFGGRDIQYF
TGTGCCAGCAGTTTTGGCGGAAGGGACATTCAGTACTTC
>NA|TRBD2|TRBV7-2|TRBJ2-1
CASSFIAGGANEQFF
TGTGCCAGCAGCTTTATCGCGGGGGGGGCCAATGAGCAGTTCTTC
>NA|NA|TRBV27|TRBJ1-2
CASSSYGGNYGYTF
TGTGCCAGCAGCTCATACGGTGGGAACTATGGCTACACCTTC
>NA|NA|TRBV2|TRBJ1-1
CASGGGQAFF
TGTGCCAGCGGAGGGGGACAAGCTTTCTTT
>NA|NA|TRBV6-1|TRBJ1-1
CASSILGAEAFF
TGTGCCAGCAGTATCCTTGGCGCTGAAGCTTTCTTT
>NA|NA|TRBV12-3/TRBV12-4|TRBJ2-6
CATTKSSGANVLTF
TGTGCCACCACGAAAAGCTCTGGGGCCAACGTCCTGACTTTC
>NA|NA|TRBV2|TRBJ2-4
CASSVVPGQYF
TGTGCCAGCAGTGTCGTTCCAGGGCAGTACTTC
>few|NA|TRBV20-1|TRBJ1-1
CSARRQLNTEAFF
TGCAGTGCTAGGCGACAACTGAACACTGAAGCTTTCTTT
>NA|NA|TRBV6-6|TRBJ1-4
CASSYSEKLFF
TGTGCCAGCAGTTACTCCGAAAAACTGTTTTTT
>NA|TRBD2|TRBV7-2|TRBJ2-3
CASSRLAGSQDTQYF
TGTGCCAGCAGCCGACTAGCGGGGAGTCAGGATACGCAGTATTTT
>NA|NA|TRBV9|TRBJ2-1
CASGVTPPGQTNEQFF
TGTGCCAGCGGCGTAACCCCACCGGGACAAACCAATGAGCAGTTCTTC
>few|NA|TRBV7-2|TRBJ2-3
CASSAGFTDTQYF
TGTGCCAGCAGCGCAGGTTTCACAGATACGCAGTATTTT
>few|TRBD2|TRBV5-1|TRBJ2-3
CASSPGAGGTDTQYF
TGTGCCAGCAGTCCGGGCGCGGGGGGAACAGATACGCAGTATTTT
>NA|NA|TRBV20-1|TRBJ2-5
CSRQGGETQYF
TGCAGTAGACAGGGAGGGGAGACCCAGTACTTC
>many|NA|TRBV14|TRBJ1-2
CASSRLGRDAGEDGYTF
TGTGCCAGCAGCCGCCTAGGGCGGGACGCAGGAGAGGATGGCTACACCTTC
>few|TRBD1|TRBV4-1|TRBJ2-3
CASSQDSGQGYDTQYF
TGCGCCAGCAGCCAAGATAGCGGACAGGGGTATGATACGCAGTATTTT
>NA|NA|TRBV7-2|TRBJ1-5
CASSDTGGNQPQHF
TGTGCCAGCAGCGACACCGGGGGCAATCAGCCCCAGCATTTT
>many|TRBD1|TRBV20-1|TRBJ2-3
CSAKSRDRVGTQYF
TGCAGTGCCAAGAGCCGGGACAGGGTAGGAACGCAGTATTTT
>NA|NA|TRBV4-1|TRBJ1-5
CASSQASEPQHF
TGCGCCAGCAGCCAAGCGAGTGAGCCCCAGCATTTT
>few|NA|TRBV6-1|TRBJ2-2
CASTRNTGELFF
TGTGCCAGCACCAGGAACACCGGGGAGCTGTTTTTT
>NA|NA|TRBV29-1|TRBJ2-7
CSVDRGPGEQYF
TGCAGCGTTGACAGAGGCCCCGGCGAGCAGTACTTC
>few|NA|TRBV7-2|TRBJ2-3
CASSLGAHTDTQYF
TGTGCCAGCAGTCTCGGAGCCCACACAGATACGCAGTATTTT
>NA|NA|TRBV10-3|TRBJ1-2
CAISGGINGYTF
TGTGCCATCAGCGGGGGGATTAATGGCTACACCTTC
>NA|NA|TRBV7-2|TRBJ1-5
CASSLPGASNQPQHF
TGTGCCAGCAGCTTACCAGGGGCGAGCAATCAGCCCCAGCATTTT
>few|NA|TRBV15|TRBJ2-7
CATSLAVGWYEQYF
TGTGCCACCAGCCTCGCCGTCGGGTGGTACGAGCAGTACTTC
>NA|TRBD2|TRBV6-1|TRBJ2-5
CASSISGTSGAIRETQYF
TGTGCCAGCAGTATCTCCGGGACTAGCGGGGCCATTCGGGAGACCCAGTACTTC
>NA|TRBD1|TRBV10-2|TRBJ1-1
CASSESRGLSTEAFF
TGCGCCAGCAGTGAGTCGAGGGGGCTGAGCACTGAAGCTTTCTTT
>once|TRBD2|TRBV6-2/TRBV6-3|TRBJ2-3
CASSWDKRGGAYYASTDTQYF
TGTGCCAGCAGTTGGGATAAGCGGGGGGGAGCCTACTACGCTAGCACAGATACGCAGTATTTT
>few|TRBD1|TRBV7-2|TRBJ1-2
CASSSGQVGGYGYTF
TGTGCCAGCAGCTCTGGACAGGTCGGCGGCTATGGCTACACCTTC
>once|NA|TRBV12-3/TRBV12-4|TRBJ2-5
CASSVGQRGETQYF
TGTGCCAGCAGTGTAGGCCAGAGGGGAGAGACCCAGTACTTC
>few|NA|TRBV6-5|TRBJ2-1
CASTGGRTYNEQFF
TGTGCCAGCACAGGAGGGAGAACCTACAATGAGCAGTTCTTC
>few|TRBD2|TRBV20-1|TRBJ2-3
CSAPLAGGADTQYF
TGCAGTGCTCCACTAGCGGGGGGCGCAGATACGCAGTATTTT
>few|NA|TRBV20-1|TRBJ2-7
CSARDQGTGEQYF
TGCAGTGCTAGAGATCAGGGTACCGGCGAGCAGTACTTC
>NA|NA|TRBV5-1|TRBJ1-2
CASGGVDYGYTF
TGCGCCAGCGGTGGGGTTGACTATGGCTACACCTTC
>NA|NA|TRBV29-1|TRBJ2-3
CSVVSGVGTDTQYF
TGCAGCGTTGTTTCGGGAGTTGGCACAGATACGCAGTATTTT
>NA|NA|TRBV3-1|TRBJ2-3
CASSQEPGSATDTQYF
TGTGCCAGCAGCCAAGAACCCGGGAGCGCGACAGATACGCAGTATTTT
>many|TRBD2|TRBV4-2|TRBJ2-7
CASSPGTSGYEQYF
TGTGCCAGCAGCCCCGGGACTAGCGGCTACGAGCAGTACTTC
>NA|NA|TRBV6-2/TRBV6-3|TRBJ2-7
CASSYIGDEQYF
TGTGCCAGCAGTTACATCGGTGACGAGCAGTACTTC
>NA|NA|TRBV28|TRBJ2-7
CASSLPEGLSYEQYF
TGTGCCAGCAGTTTACCGGAGGGACTCTCCTACGAGCAGTACTTC
>NA|NA|TRBV10-3|TRBJ1-1
CAIRTGNTEAFF
TGTGCCATCAGGACAGGGAACACTGAAGCTTTCTTT
>NA|NA|TRBV28|TRBJ2-7
CAGSVFSYEQYF
TGTGCCGGCAGTGTATTTTCCTACGAGCAGTACTTC
>NA|NA|TRBV7-9|TRBJ2-7
CASSSWTGAGKQYF
TGTGCCAGCAGCTCTTGGACGGGGGCTGGGAAGCAGTACTTC
>NA|NA|TRBV12-3/TRBV12-4|TRBJ2-3
CASRPPGKPDTQYF
TGTGCCAGCAGACCTCCAGGGAAGCCAGATACGCAGTATTTT
>few|TRBD2|TRBV12-3/TRBV12-4|TRBJ2-7
CASSQLAGAPYEQYF
TGTGCCAGCAGCCAACTAGCGGGGGCCCCCTACGAGCAGTACTTC
>NA|NA|TRBV12-5|TRBJ2-5
CASGLSPETQYF
TGTGCTAGTGGTTTGTCTCCGGAGACCCAGTACTTC
>NA|NA|TRBV20-1|TRBJ1-2
CSAPAADHYGYTF
TGCAGTGCCCCGGCGGCTGACCACTATGGCTACACCTTC
>many|NA|TRBV20-1|TRBJ1-5
CSARRRTVYSNQPQHF
TGCAGTGCTAGGAGGAGGACCGTTTATAGCAATCAGCCCCAGCATTTT
>NA|NA|TRBV27|TRBJ2-7
CASSFGRSDEQYF
TGTGCCAGCAGTTTTGGCAGGAGCGACGAGCAGTACTTC
>NA|NA|TRBV5-1|TRBJ1-1
CASSLWTGENTEAFF
TGCGCCAGCAGCTTGTGGACGGGGGAGAACACTGAAGCTTTCTTT
>NA|TRBD1|TRBV29-1|TRBJ2-2
CSAGQGAQNTGELFF
TGCAGCGCGGGACAGGGGGCCCAGAACACCGGGGAGCTGTTTTTT
>NA|NA|TRBV11-2|TRBJ1-2
CASSQGSLQGGYTF
TGTGCCAGCAGCCAGGGGAGCCTACAAGGGGGCTACACCTTC
>NA|TRBD1|TRBV29-1|TRBJ1-2
CSATLAGTGGRSSYGYTF
TGCAGCGCAACACTGGCGGGGACAGGGGGGAGAAGTAGCTATGGCTACACCTTC
>few|NA|TRBV27|TRBJ2-1
CASSLSSFGEKRGEQFF
TGTGCCAGCAGTTTATCGAGCTTCGGGGAGAAAAGAGGGGAGCAGTTCTTC
>few|TRBD2|TRBV7-2|TRBJ2-7
CASSLVATSGGASYEQYF
TGTGCCAGCAGCTTAGTTGCGACTAGCGGGGGGGCGAGCTACGAGCAGTACTTC
>NA|TRBD1|TRBV7-9|TRBJ2-2
CASSRQGPTGELFF
TGTGCCAGCAGCCGACAGGGGCCCACCGGGGAGCTGTTTTTT